The next 6 T cell receptor beta chains were all read from a single sample in a study of T cell responses to AZD1222 COVID-19 vaccine. Assay: immunoSEQ multiplex PCR; the TCRdb copy retains only in-frame clones and omits some. The table has roughly 36,000 clones, 85% to 90% seen once. The sequenced sample was peripheral blood, obtained on day 0 of AZD1222 vaccination. The receptors were gathered from an adult in good health.

V and J are TRBV7-9 and TRBJ1-6; 9 nucleotides match TRBD1. The junction had 3 bases not matched to a gene; V was cut back by 5 bases and J by 7 bases. The CDR3 is 14 residues long. The germline V gene encodes CDR1 SEHNR and CDR2 FQNEAQ (reference sequence). For the CDR3, the DNA is TGTGCCAGCAGCCGGGACAGGGAGAATTCACCCCTCCACTTT. Its protein is CASSRDRENSPLHF.

This CDR3 reads CASSPTRGPQETQYF. The CDR3 DNA follows: TGCGCCAGCAGCCCTACCCGGGGCCCCCAAGAGACCCAGTACTTC. The chain couples TRBV5-1 to TRBJ2-5; D tentatively reads TRBD1 or TRBD2 (5 bases each). V lost 4 bases, J lost 1 base, and 14 bases lay in between. This CDR3 has 15 amino acids. Germline-derived CDR1 and CDR2 are SGHRS and YFSETQ. The full variable domain, rest sourced from reference TRBV5-1 and TRBJ2-5, is KAGVTQTPRYLIKTRGQQVTLSCSPISGHRSVSWYQQTPGQGLQFLFEYFSETQRNKGNFPGRFSGRQFSNSRSEMNVSTLELGDSALYLCASSPTRGPQETQYFGPGTRLLVL.

J is TRBJ1-4 and V is TRBV4-1; possibly TRBD1 for D (5 bases). Trimming cost V 6 bases and J 4 bases, with 15 bases left between them. CDR3 size: 15 residues. The V gene's germline CDR1 is MGHRA and CDR2 YSYEKL. The CDR3 nucleotides read TGCGCCAGCAGAAAGTTCAGGGAAAATAATGAAAAACTGTTTTTT. This translates into CASRKFRENNEKLFF.

This clone has a handful of counts. This chain connects TRBV5-6 to TRBJ1-4, with 8 nucleotides matching TRBD1. This CDR3 is 14 amino acids long. The germline CDR1 and CDR2 sequences are SGHDT and YYEEEE. Trimming took 5 bases from V and 8 from J; bases not matched to a gene: 8. The CDR3 is CASRGGQGEEKLFF. The CDR3 DNA is TGTGCCAGCAGGGGTGGACAGGGTGAAGAAAAACTGTTTTTT.

The chain couples TRBV7-9 to TRBJ1-2; 10 bases are shared with TRBD1. This CDR3 has 13 residues. Germline V gene lookup returns CDR1 SEHNR and CDR2 FQNEAQ (reference sequence). Trimming took 1 base from V and 7 from J; bases not matched to a gene: 0. DNA of the CDR3: TGTGCCAGCAGCTTAGGGACAGGGGGTGGCTACACCTTC. This gives the protein CASSLGTGGGYTF.

By share, this clone counts as medium-sized (0.01 to 0.1%). The rearrangement links TRBV6-1 to TRBJ2-1; D remains unclear. Trimming shortened V by 1 base and J by 6 bases, and 7 bases separated the two germline ends. The CDR3 extends over 13 amino acids. CDR1 MNHNS and CDR2 SASEGT come from the germline V gene. The CDR3 region is CASSEGESNEQFF. DNA of the CDR3: TGTGCCAGCAGTGAAGGAGAATCCAATGAGCAGTTCTTC.